This T cell receptor (beta chain) was retrieved from a study of blood T cell repertoires in COVID-19. Germline trimming cut 0 bases from V and 0 bases from J; bases unmatched to any gene: 9. CDR1 is LGHNA and CDR2 is YNFKEQ in the germline V gene. The CDR3 has 19 residues. Original data processing: Reference gene primer amplification in the assay estimated nucleated cell counts. Repertoires were generated with immunoSEQ multiplex PCR, while TCRdb's copy carries only in-frame clones and drops some. V, J and clone size are those of that table, while D and trimming were read from the DNA. The sample carries 200,000 to 250,000 clones, around 84% recorded once.

Material: peripheral blood. This sequence joins TRBV4-2 and TRBJ1-4; 8 nucleotides align to TRBD1. This TCR derives from a man in his fifties with COVID-19, enrolled during active disease. CDR3 nucleotide sequence: TGTGCCAGCAGCCAAGAAATCCCAGGGGGCGATCCAACTAATGAAAAACTGTTTTTT. Protein sequence: CASSQEIPGGDPTNEKLFF.